The entry below describes one T cell receptor beta chain. After removal of 4 bases from V and 4 bases from J, the junction contained 5 bases not matched to a gene. The CDR3 contains 15 residues. Germline V gene sequence: CDR1 SNHLY, CDR2 FYNNEI. Repertoires were generated with immunoSEQ multiplex PCR, while TCRdb's copy carries only in-frame clones and drops some. Here the sample spans under 250,000 clones, more than 65% being singletons. These data come from a study of blood T cell repertoires in COVID-19. The chain carries TRBV2 and TRBJ2-2; 8 bases agree with TRBD2. The TCR comes from a man aged 45-60 years with active or convalescent COVID-19. Sequencing was carried out using peripheral blood. CDR3 coding DNA: TGTGCCAGCAGTGTTCTAGCGGGCCCCACCGGGGAGCTGTTTTTT. This sequence encodes CASSVLAGPTGELFF.